Listed below are T cell receptor beta chains from one sample, sequenced in a study of CD8+CD57+ T cells in acquired aplastic anemia. One entry per CDR3 protein, called by TCRdb with MiXCR from the reads. Here the sample spans approximately 170,000 distinct CDR3 sequences, around 59% being singletons. Sequencing was done on a sample of sorted CD4+, CD8+, or CD8+CD57+ T cells (not recorded which) from PBMCs. These receptors were obtained from a human donor in good health, serving as a control. Both conserved end residues are part of each CDR3. The D gene is left open where the match is weak. Part of the rows lack a size; the others show once, few, many or a class for expanded clones.

v_gene,j_gene,d_gene,abundance,CDR3aa,CDR3nt
TRBV2,TRBJ2-7,TRBD1,-,CASSEVGQGLGEQYF,TGTGCCAGCAGTGAAGTCGGACAGGGGCTCGGCGAGCAGTACTTC
TRBV12-3/TRBV12-4,TRBJ1-6,TRBD1,-,CASSLRLTGGVRYNSPLHF,TGTGCCAGCAGTTTACGACTAACAGGGGGCGTTAGGTATAATTCACCCCTCCACTTT
TRBV7-2,TRBJ2-7,-,few,CASSERVNSYEQYF,TGTGCCAGCAGTGAAAGGGTAAACTCCTACGAGCAGTACTTC
TRBV28,TRBJ1-3,TRBD1,many,CASRGDDRVSGNTIYF,TGTGCCAGCAGGGGGGACGACAGGGTGTCTGGAAACACCATATATTTT
TRBV20-1,TRBJ1-2,-,-,CSARAAGTNFGCTF,TGCAGTGCTAGAGCGGCAGGAACTAACTTTGGCTGCACCTTC
TRBV9,TRBJ2-3,TRBD2,many,CASSVLVAGGLDTQYF,TGTGCCAGCAGCGTCCTGGTAGCGGGGGGCCTAGATACGCAGTATTTT
TRBV20-1,TRBJ2-1,-,many,CSASSRTGNPYNEQFF,TGCAGTGCTAGCAGCCGAACAGGGAACCCCTACAATGAGCAGTTCTTC
TRBV7-2,TRBJ2-7,TRBD2,-,CASSRTGGFYEQYF,TGTGCCAGCAGCCGGACCGGGGGGTTCTACGAGCAGTACTTC
TRBV6-5,TRBJ1-6,-,-,CAGNLAGSPLHF,TGTGCCGGCAACCTAGCGGGGTCACCCCTCCACTTT
TRBV6-5,TRBJ1-5,-,-,CASSLLATGPRGQPQHF,TGTGCCAGCAGTTTACTGGCTACAGGTCCCCGGGGTCAGCCCCAGCATTTT
TRBV10-3,TRBJ2-2,-,-,CASKNGGNTGELFF,TGTGCCTCCAAAAACGGGGGGAACACCGGGGAGCTGTTTTTT
TRBV18,TRBJ2-7,-,few,CASSPPGGGIPGEQYF,TGTGCCAGCTCACCACCTGGCGGCGGGATCCCTGGCGAGCAGTACTTC
TRBV6-6,TRBJ1-4,-,-,CACSHSVAFVSEKLFF,TGTGCCTGCAGTCACTCAGTCGCCTTCGTGAGTGAAAAACTGTTTTTT
TRBV24-1,TRBJ1-2,-,-,CATEAGGGWDTF,TGTGCCACCGAGGCCGGGGGCGGATGGGACACCTTC
TRBV25-1,TRBJ2-3,-,-,CASSYSSVTDTQYF,TGTGCCAGCAGTTACTCCTCTGTGACAGATACGCAGTATTTT
TRBV20-1,TRBJ1-5,-,-,CSAKGLQGNNQPQHF,TGCAGTGCTAAGGGATTACAGGGAAACAATCAGCCCCAGCATTTT
TRBV28,TRBJ1-4,TRBD1,many,CASSFTGGNEKLFF,TGTGCCAGCAGTTTCACAGGGGGGAATGAAAAACTGTTTTTT
TRBV7-2,TRBJ2-7,-,many,CASSWTGSSYEQYF,TGTGCCAGCAGCTGGACGGGGAGCTCCTACGAGCAGTACTTC
TRBV20-1,TRBJ1-2,TRBD1,-,CSPNRGGYGYTF,TGCAGTCCTAACAGGGGAGGGTATGGCTACACCTTC
TRBV13,TRBJ2-6,TRBD1,-,CASSQRDRGLSGANVLTF,TGTGCCAGCAGCCAACGGGACAGGGGGCTATCTGGGGCCAACGTCCTGACTTTC
TRBV7-2,TRBJ1-6,-,-,CASSLGHMDSPLHF,TGTGCTAGCAGCTTGGGCCATATGGATTCACCCCTCCACTTT
TRBV9,TRBJ1-2,-,-,CASSVGGANYGYTF,TGTGCCAGCAGCGTAGGAGGGGCGAACTATGGCTACACCTTC
TRBV7-9,TRBJ2-5,TRBD1,-,CASSQDGTGETQYF,TGCGCCAGCAGCCAAGATGGGACAGGGGAGACCCAGTACTTC
TRBV19,TRBJ2-1,TRBD2,-,CASSISPGGGGGAEQFF,TGTGCCAGTAGTATATCGCCAGGCGGTGGCGGGGGGGCAGAGCAGTTCTTC
TRBV29-1,TRBJ2-1,-,once,CSTQGGDSSYNGQFF,TGCAGCACCCAGGGGGGGGACTCCTCCTACAATGGGCAGTTCTTC
TRBV19,TRBJ1-5,-,-,CASSRQGLGQPQHF,TGTGCCAGTAGTCGCCAGGGTCTCGGGCAGCCCCAGCATTTT
TRBV24-1,TRBJ2-5,-,-,CATSDHTEYKETQYF,TGTGCCACCAGTGACCATACGGAATACAAAGAGACCCAGTACTTC